Below, 25 T cell receptor beta chains from the same sample are listed, as sequenced in a study of control samples from healthy donors and cancer patients. The repertoire was sequenced with immunoSEQ multiplex PCR; TCRdb's copy has only in-frame clones and lacks some. Of approximately 120,000 clones in the sample, about 89% are singletons; the top ten hold approximately 16%. Input material: blood. These receptors were taken from a woman between 50 and 59 years old in good health.

The CDR3 sequence: CASGARSGQGTYNEQFF. The DNA of the CDR3 is TGTGCTAGTGGTGCCCGCTCAGGACAGGGGACTTACAATGAGCAGTTCTTC. The gene calls are TRBV12-5 and TRBJ2-1, with 9 bases matching TRBD1. The junction had 12 bases not matched to a gene; V was cut back by 5 bases and J by 4 bases. The CDR3 is 17 amino acids. In germline, CDR1 is LGHNT, CDR2 FRNRAP.

This clone was detected a few times. The V gene is TRBV30, the J gene TRBJ1-1; 7 bases align to TRBD1. V was clipped by 0 bases and J by 1 base; unmatched bases: 8. CDR3 size: 16 residues. The germline CDR1 and CDR2 sequences are GTSNPN and SVGIG (reference sequence). The DNA of the CDR3 is TGTGCCTGGAGTGTTTACGGAAGACAGGGGAACACTGAAGCTTTCTTT. Translation: CAWSVYGRQGNTEAFF. Variable domain in full (rest from reference TRBV30 and TRBJ1-1): SQTIHQWPATLVQPVGSPLSLECTVEGTSNPNLYWYRQAAGRGLQLLFYSVGIGQISSEVPQNLSASRPQDRQFILSSKKLLLSDSGFYLCAWSVYGRQGNTEAFFGQGTRLTVV.

The rearrangement joins TRBV30 to TRBJ2-5, with D maybe TRBD1 (7 bases). Germline V gives CDR1 GTSNPN, CDR2 SVGIG (reference sequence). V dropped 2 bases and J dropped 0 bases, with 13 bases sitting between them. The CDR3 spans 15 residues. The CDR3 protein is CAWSLQGGHQETQYF. DNA of the CDR3: TGTGCCTGGAGTCTTCAGGGGGGCCACCAAGAGACCCAGTACTTC.

The chain has TRBV29-1 and TRBJ2-1, with 9 bases aligning to TRBD2. The CDR3 runs 14 residues. After removal of 5 bases from V and 4 bases from J, the junction contained 6 bases not matched to a gene. CDR1 is SQVTM and CDR2 is ANQGSEA in the germline V gene. The CDR3 coding sequence is TGCAGCGTTTACTCTAGCGGGGTATACAATGAGCAGTTCTTC. Translation gives CSVYSSGVYNEQFF.

This CDR3 reads CASSVGGLSYNEQFF. DNA for the CDR3: TGTGCCAGCAGCGTAGGGGGACTTTCTTACAATGAGCAGTTCTTC. The chain has TRBV9 and TRBJ2-1; possibly TRBD2 for D (6 bases). Trimming removed 0 bases at V and 4 bases at J, with 11 bases between. This CDR3 contains 15 residues. Germline V lookup: CDR1 SGDLS, CDR2 YYNGEE.

The chain joins TRBV19 to TRBJ1-6; D gene ambiguous. Germline CDR1 LNHDA, CDR2 SQIVND (reference sequence). This CDR3 contains 14 residues. Trimming removed 3 bases at V and 7 bases at J, with 10 bases between. In nucleotides, the CDR3 is TGTGCCAGTAGTATCGGATGGGGAAATTCACCCCTCCACTTT. As protein: CASSIGWGNSPLHF.

The chain employs TRBV27 and TRBJ2-2; no clear D gene. V lost 5 bases and J lost 3, with 7 bases in between. Germline V CDR1 and CDR2: MNHEY, SMNVEV (reference sequence). This CDR3 comprises 13 residues. The CDR3 region is CASSPWDTGELFF. The CDR3 bases are TGTGCCAGCAGTCCTTGGGACACCGGGGAGCTGTTTTTT.

The rearrangement links TRBV5-1 to TRBJ2-7, with D perhaps TRBD1 (6 bases). CDR1 and CDR2 from the germline V gene are SGHRS and YFSETQ. The CDR3 sequence is 12 residues long. V was pared by 4 bases and J by 6 bases, with 11 bases between. The CDR3 DNA reads TGCGCCAGCAGCCCCGGGACACGCGAGCAGTACTTC. The encoded protein is CASSPGTREQYF.

The chain links TRBV18 to TRBJ2-4; TRBD2 matches at 10 bases. The CDR3 loop spans 16 amino acids. V was pared by 0 bases and J by 4 bases, with 3 bases of the junction left unmatched. Germline lookup yields CDR1 KGHSH and CDR2 LQKENI. The CDR3 sequence is CASSPPLAGEKNIQYF. The CDR3 bases are TGTGCCAGCTCACCACCGCTAGCGGGGGAAAAAAACATTCAGTACTTC.

The V call is TRBV7-2, the J call TRBJ2-1; TRBD2 aligns across 8 bases. V shed 6 bases and J 1 base; nucleotides not matched to a gene: 8. Per germline, CDR1 SGHTA and CDR2 FQGNSA. This CDR3 is 16 amino acids long. The CDR3 loop reads CASSRLAGGSYNEQFF. The CDR3 DNA reads as TGTGCCAGCAGTCGTCTAGCGGGCGGGTCCTACAATGAGCAGTTCTTC.

This chain connects TRBV9 to TRBJ1-5; D is possibly TRBD1 (5 bases). Germline assignment: CDR1 SGDLS and CDR2 YYNGEE. The CDR3 covers 14 residues. V was pared by 0 bases and J by 3 bases, with 7 bases between. This CDR3 is CASSVGGINQPQHF. The DNA of the CDR3 is TGTGCCAGCAGCGTAGGGGGGATCAATCAGCCCCAGCATTTT.

The count of this clone is one. The chain has TRBV6-2 or TRBV6-3 and TRBJ1-1; D is possibly TRBD1 (5 bases). The V gene's germline CDR1 is MNHEY and CDR2 SVGEGT. The CDR3 covers 12 residues. Trimming left V 6 bases short and J 10 bases short, with 15 bases between. CDR3 sequence reads: CASSRRGASAFF. The CDR3 DNA sequence: TGTGCCAGCAGCCGGAGGGGCGCGTCAGCTTTCTTT.

This clone was observed once. The rearrangement links TRBV4-3 to TRBJ1-4, with D possibly TRBD1 on 6 matching bases. The germline V and J ends were trimmed by 4 bases and 4 bases, with 10 bases remaining between them. Germline values: CDR1 LGHNA, CDR2 YSLEER. CDR3 length equals 14 residues. The DNA for the CDR3 is TGCGCCAGCAGCCCGACAGGATTTAATGAAAAACTGTTTTTT. This gives the protein CASSPTGFNEKLFF.

This clone has just a few counts. The J gene is TRBJ2-3, the V gene TRBV10-3; 15 bases agree with TRBD2. The CDR3 runs to 17 residues. CDR1 ENHRY and CDR2 SYGVKD come from the germline V gene. The V segment lost 4 bases and the J segment 6 bases; nucleotides outside the gene matches: 8. The CDR3 nucleotides read TGTGCCATCAGTGCCCCGGGACTAGCGGGAGGTAGGGATACGCAGTATTTT. Translating it yields CAISAPGLAGGRDTQYF.

V is TRBV18 and J is TRBJ1-1, with D unresolved. CDR1 KGHSH and CDR2 LQKENI come from the germline V gene. Trimming cost V 1 base and J 1 base, with 7 bases left between them. The CDR3 is 14 residues long. This CDR3 reads CASSPHPGNTEAFF. The DNA for the CDR3 is TGTGCCAGCTCACCACACCCAGGGAACACTGAAGCTTTCTTT. Looking up the rest from reference TRBV18 and TRBJ1-1 gives the full variable domain: NAGVMQNPRHLVRRRGQEARLRCSPMKGHSHVYWYRQLPEEGLKFMVYLQKENIIDESGMPKERFSAEFPKEGPSILRIQQVVRGDSAAYFCASSPHPGNTEAFFGQGTRLTVV.

DNA of the CDR3: TGTGCCAGCAGCTTAGGGGGGACGCAGTATTTT. Its protein is CASSLGGTQYF. The J gene is TRBJ2-3, the V gene TRBV11-2; D could derive from TRBD1 or TRBD2 (5 bases each). The V end was cut by 1 base, the J end by 9 bases, with 5 bases between. Germline-derived CDR1 and CDR2 are SGHAT and FQNNGV. This CDR3 spans 11 amino acids.

The sample holds one count of this clone. This chain uses TRBV7-3 with TRBJ1-3, with a tentative D call TRBD1 (5 bases). The germline gives CDR1 SGHTA, CDR2 FQGTGA. The CDR3 sequence is 15 residues long. V was clipped by 2 bases and J by 4 bases, with 12 bases between them. The CDR3 sequence: CASSLGGSPGNTIYF. CDR3 DNA: TGTGCCAGCAGCTTAGGGGGGTCGCCGGGAAACACCATATATTTT.

V gene TRBV25-1 combines with J gene TRBJ2-1; 9 bases are a match to TRBD2. Germline lookup yields CDR1 MGHDK and CDR2 SYGVNS. V lost 7 bases, J lost 6 bases, and 7 bases stayed unmatched. The CDR3 spans 14 residues. CDR3 coding DNA: TGTGCCAGCATCAATAGCGGGAGTGGCAATGAGCAGTTCTTC. Amino acids: CASINSGSGNEQFF.

The V and J genes are TRBV7-2 and TRBJ2-4; D might be TRBD2 (7 bases). Trimming took 6 bases from V and 1 from J, leaving 16 bases between them. The CDR3 sequence is 16 residues long. Germline CDR1 SGHTA, CDR2 FQGNSA. CDR3 amino acids: CASSFRSGGAKNIQYF. CDR3 nucleotides: TGTGCCAGCAGTTTTAGGTCGGGGGGCGCCAAAAACATTCAGTACTTC.

The rearrangement joins TRBV7-9 to TRBJ2-3, with TRBD2 as a possible D gene (7 bases). The CDR3 contains 14 residues. Trimming removed 8 bases from V and 4 bases from J, with 16 bases in between. CDR1 and CDR2 (germline): SEHNR, FQNEAQ (reference sequence). The CDR3 coding sequence is TGTGCCAGCCTCTCGGGGGGCCTTTCAGATACGCAGTATTTT. This codes for CASLSGGLSDTQYF.

The CDR3 DNA sequence: TGTGCCAGCTCACGATTCGGGACAGTCAGCTACGAGCAGTACTTC. It yields the protein CASSRFGTVSYEQYF. The chain combines TRBV18 with TRBJ2-7, with TRBD1 matching over 7 bases. Losses at the gene ends were 4 bases for V and 3 bases for J; bases not matched to a gene: 9. CDR1 is KGHSH, CDR2 LQKENI, per germline. The CDR3 sequence is 15 residues long.

The rearrangement uses TRBV5-1 and TRBJ1-4, with 8 bases aligning to TRBD1. Looked up from germline, CDR1 is SGHRS and CDR2 is YFSETQ. CDR3 length equals 14 residues. V gave up 4 bases and J gave up 8 bases; unmatched junction bases: 7. CDR3 protein: CASSPGQGPEKLFF. In DNA form, the CDR3 reads TGCGCCAGCAGCCCCGGACAGGGTCCGGAAAAACTGTTTTTT.

The chain is built from TRBV9 and TRBJ2-5; the match to TRBD2 covers 10 bases. The CDR3 extends over 14 amino acids. The germline V gene has CDR1 SGDLS and CDR2 YYNGEE. V trimming: 4 bases; J trimming: 3 bases; junction bases outside the gene matches: 3. DNA for the CDR3: TGTGCCAGCAGCTATCTAGCGGGGGAAGAGACCCAGTACTTC. It translates to CASSYLAGEETQYF.

The chain uses TRBV6-1 and TRBJ2-1, with D possibly TRBD2 on 6 matching bases. With 6 bases removed from V and 8 bases from J, the gap between germline ends came to 23 bases. The CDR3 loop spans 16 amino acids. Germline CDR1 MNHNS, CDR2 SASEGT. The CDR3 protein is CASSEIPGLHLDEQFF. The DNA for the CDR3 is TGTGCCAGCAGCGAAATCCCGGGACTCCACTTGGATGAGCAGTTCTTC.

This chain connects TRBV10-3 to TRBJ1-1; D is ambiguous. This CDR3 contains 15 residues. V lost 0 bases and J lost 0, with 8 bases in between. Germline V lookup: CDR1 ENHRY, CDR2 SYGVKD. CDR3 bases: TGTGCCATCAGTGAGTCCGCACGGATGAACACTGAAGCTTTCTTT. Protein product: CAISESARMNTEAFF.